This T cell receptor beta chain was identified in a study of blood T cell repertoires in COVID-19. Background on the study: The United States, Italy and Spain supplied acute and convalescent COVID-19 samples. The cDNA or gDNA used as material had been derived from T cells, B-cell-depleted T cells, or PBMCs.

The CDR3 is made up of 15 amino acids. Per the germline V gene, CDR1 is SNHLY and CDR2 is FYNNEI. V trimming: 6 bases; J trimming: 6 bases; junction bases outside the gene matches: 9. This clone was counted between two and nine times. Study processing details: Amplification from reference gene primers served as the basis for estimated nucleated cell counts. Clones were read by immunoSEQ multiplex PCR, and TCRdb kept only the in-frame ones, dropping some. D and trimming were read from the DNA, whereas the V and J calls and clone size are those reported in that table. The sample includes approximately 74,000 clones, roughly 88% of them seen just once.

The sequence came from a woman aged 55-69 years with acute or convalescent COVID-19. The V call is TRBV2, the J call TRBJ2-4; TRBD1 agrees at 9 bases. Sample: peripheral blood. The CDR3 region is CASSLNRGLGNIQYF. The CDR3 region has the DNA TGTGCCAGCAGCTTAAACAGGGGGCTAGGAAACATTCAGTACTTC.